This TCR beta chain was sequenced in a study of regulatory T cells in long-lasting Graves disease. The germline gives CDR1 SGHNT, CDR2 YYREEE (reference sequence). This CDR3 is built from 14 residues. Time point described: newly diagnosed GD, antithyroid drugs for less than 3 months. The TCR library was made from RNA that had been extracted from PBMCs in TRIzol. Combining iRepertoire HTBI primers with Arm-PCR of CDR3 regions, the authors built TCR beta libraries. TCRdb redid the calling of the multiplex PCR reads with MiXCR, one entry per CDR3 protein. The sample includes about half a million distinct CDR3 sequences, approximately 12% of them seen just once. For this clonotype: Relative to the germline gene, one junction end is altered; a read error may explain this.

The same sample was also used in a study of T cells in Graves' hyperthyroidism and ophthalmopathy.

The chain combines TRBV5-4 with TRBJ2-1; D not resolved. The receptor's source is a woman aged 30 to 39 with Graves disease. The specimen comprised peripheral blood mononuclear cells (PBMCs), sampled at new diagnosis, from a patient treated with antithyroid drugs. CDR3 loop: CASTLDGSYNEQFF. The DNA of the CDR3 is TGTGCCAGCACCTTGGATGGCTCCTACAATGAGCAGTTCTTC. The whole variable domain, remainder taken from reference TRBV5-4 and TRBJ2-1, is ETGVTQSPTHLIKTRGQQVTLRCSSQSGHNTVSWYQQALGQGPQFIFQYYREEENGRGNFPPRFSGLQFPNYSSELNVNALELDDSALYLCASTLDGSYNEQFFGPGTRLTVL.